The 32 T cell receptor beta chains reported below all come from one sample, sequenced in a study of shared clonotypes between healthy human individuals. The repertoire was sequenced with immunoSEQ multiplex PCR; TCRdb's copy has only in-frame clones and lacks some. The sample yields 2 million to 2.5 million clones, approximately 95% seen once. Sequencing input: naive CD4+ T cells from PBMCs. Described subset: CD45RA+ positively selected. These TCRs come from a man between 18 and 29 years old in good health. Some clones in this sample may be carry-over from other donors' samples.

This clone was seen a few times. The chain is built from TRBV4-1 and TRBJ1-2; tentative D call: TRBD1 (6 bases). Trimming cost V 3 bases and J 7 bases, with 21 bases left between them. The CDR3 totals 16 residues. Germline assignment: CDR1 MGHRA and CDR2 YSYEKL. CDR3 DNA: TGCGCCAGCAGCCACCCAGGGCAAGGGAGGGGGGGTGGCTACACCTTC. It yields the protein CASSHPGQGRGGGYTF.

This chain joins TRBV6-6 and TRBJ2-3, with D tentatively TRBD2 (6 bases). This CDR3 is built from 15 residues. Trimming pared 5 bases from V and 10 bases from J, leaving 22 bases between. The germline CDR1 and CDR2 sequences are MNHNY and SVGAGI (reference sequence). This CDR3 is CASSPGLPSQEPQYF. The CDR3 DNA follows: TGTGCCAGCAGTCCTGGACTACCCAGCCAAGAACCGCAGTATTTT.

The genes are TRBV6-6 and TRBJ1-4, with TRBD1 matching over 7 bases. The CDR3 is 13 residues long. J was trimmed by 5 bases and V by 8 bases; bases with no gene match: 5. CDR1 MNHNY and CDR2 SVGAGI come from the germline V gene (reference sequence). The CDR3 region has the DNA TGTGCCAGCGGGGACAGAAAAAATGAAAAACTGTTTTTT. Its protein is CASGDRKNEKLFF.

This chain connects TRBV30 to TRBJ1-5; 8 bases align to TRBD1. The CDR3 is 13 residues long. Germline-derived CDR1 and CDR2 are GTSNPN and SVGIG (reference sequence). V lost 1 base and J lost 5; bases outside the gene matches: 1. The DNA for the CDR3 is TGTGCCTGGAGTGCGACAGGGGATCAGCCCCAGCATTTT. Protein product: CAWSATGDQPQHF.

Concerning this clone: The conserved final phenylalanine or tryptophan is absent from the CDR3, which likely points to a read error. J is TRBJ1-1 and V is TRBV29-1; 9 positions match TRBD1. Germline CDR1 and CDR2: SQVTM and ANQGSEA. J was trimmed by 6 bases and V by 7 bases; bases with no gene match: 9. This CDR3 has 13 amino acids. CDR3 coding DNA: TGCAGCGCTGGGACAGGGCTTTCCGCTGAAGCTTTCCTT. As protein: CSAGTGLSAEAFL.

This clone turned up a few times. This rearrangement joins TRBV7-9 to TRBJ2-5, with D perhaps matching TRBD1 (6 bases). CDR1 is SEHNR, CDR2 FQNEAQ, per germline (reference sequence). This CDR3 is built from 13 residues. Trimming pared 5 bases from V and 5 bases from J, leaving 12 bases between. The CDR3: CASSQQGKETQYF. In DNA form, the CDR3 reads TGTGCCAGCAGCCAACAGGGAAAGGAGACCCAGTACTTC.

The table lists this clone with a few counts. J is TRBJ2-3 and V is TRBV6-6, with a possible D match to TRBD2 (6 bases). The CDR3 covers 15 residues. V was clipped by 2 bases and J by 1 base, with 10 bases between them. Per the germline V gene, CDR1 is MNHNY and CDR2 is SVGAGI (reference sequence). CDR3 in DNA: TGTGCCAGCAGTTACCCAGGAGGGGGCACAGATACGCAGTATTTT. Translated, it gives CASSYPGGGTDTQYF.

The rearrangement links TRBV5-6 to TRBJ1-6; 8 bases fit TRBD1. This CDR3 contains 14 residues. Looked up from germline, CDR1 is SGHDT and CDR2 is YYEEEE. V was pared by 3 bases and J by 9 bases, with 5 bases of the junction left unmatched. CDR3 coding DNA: TGTGCCAGCAGCTCGACAGGGGTTGGTTCACCCCTCCACTTT. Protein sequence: CASSSTGVGSPLHF.

The DNA for the CDR3 is TGTGCCAGCAGATACAGGGGTATTTCCTCCTACGAGCAGTACTTC. This translates into CASRYRGISSYEQYF. The gene calls are TRBV28 and TRBJ2-7; 7 bases fit TRBD1. The trim removed 6 bases at V and 0 bases at J, leaving 8 bases unmatched. The CDR3 loop spans 15 amino acids. Germline loops: CDR1 MDHEN, CDR2 SYDVKM. Supplemented by reference TRBV28 and TRBJ2-7, the full variable domain reads DVKVTQSSRYLVKRTGEKVFLECVQDMDHENMFWYRQDPGLGLRLIYFSYDVKMKEKGDIPEGYSVSREKKERFSLILESASTNQTSMYLCASRYRGISSYEQYFGPGTRLTVT.

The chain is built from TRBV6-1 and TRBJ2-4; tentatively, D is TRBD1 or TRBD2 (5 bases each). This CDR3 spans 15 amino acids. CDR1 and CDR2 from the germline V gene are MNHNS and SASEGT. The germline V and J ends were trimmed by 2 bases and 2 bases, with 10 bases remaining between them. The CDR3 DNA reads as TGTGCCAGCAGTGAATCGTGGGGGACCAAAAACATTCAGTACTTC. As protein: CASSESWGTKNIQYF.

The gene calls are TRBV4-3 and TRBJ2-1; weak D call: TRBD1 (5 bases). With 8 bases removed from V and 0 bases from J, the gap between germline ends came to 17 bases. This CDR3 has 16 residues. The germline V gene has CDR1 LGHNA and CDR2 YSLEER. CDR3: CASRSKGNSSYNEQFF. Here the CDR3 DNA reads TGCGCCAGCCGTTCGAAGGGGAATAGCTCCTACAATGAGCAGTTCTTC.

The CDR3 DNA reads as TGTGCCAGCAGCACAAAGGGACAGGGGGTCAGGACTGAAGCTTTCTTT. It codes for CASSTKGQGVRTEAFF. The chain links TRBV5-4 to TRBJ1-1, with 11 nucleotides matching TRBD1. This CDR3 has 16 residues. Looked up from germline, CDR1 is SGHNT and CDR2 is YYREEE (reference sequence). V was pared by 4 bases and J by 5 bases, with 10 bases of the junction left unmatched.

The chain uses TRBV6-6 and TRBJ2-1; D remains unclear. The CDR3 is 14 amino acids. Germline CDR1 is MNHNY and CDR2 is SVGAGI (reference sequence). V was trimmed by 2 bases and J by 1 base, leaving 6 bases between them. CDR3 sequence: CASSYGESYNEQFF. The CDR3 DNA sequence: TGTGCCAGCAGTTACGGGGAATCCTACAATGAGCAGTTCTTC.

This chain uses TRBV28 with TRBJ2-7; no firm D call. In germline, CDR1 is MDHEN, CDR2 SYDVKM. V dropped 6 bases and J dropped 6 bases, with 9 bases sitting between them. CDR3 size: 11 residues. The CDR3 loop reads CASSLDGEQYF. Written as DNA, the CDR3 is TGTGCCAGCAGCCTAGACGGCGAGCAGTACTTC.

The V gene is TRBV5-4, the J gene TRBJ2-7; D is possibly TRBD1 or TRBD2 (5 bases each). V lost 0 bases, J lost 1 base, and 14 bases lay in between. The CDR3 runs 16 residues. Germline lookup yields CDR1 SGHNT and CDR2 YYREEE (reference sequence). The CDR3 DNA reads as TGTGCCAGCAGCTTGGAACCGATTGGGGGATCCTACGAGCAGTACTTC. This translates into CASSLEPIGGSYEQYF.

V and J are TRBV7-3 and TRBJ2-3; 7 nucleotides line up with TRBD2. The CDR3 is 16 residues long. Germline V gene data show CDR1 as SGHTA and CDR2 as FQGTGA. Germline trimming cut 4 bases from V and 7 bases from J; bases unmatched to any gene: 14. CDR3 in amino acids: CASSSSPSGLGNTQYF. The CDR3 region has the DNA TGTGCCAGCAGCTCCTCACCTAGCGGTCTCGGAAATACGCAGTATTTT.

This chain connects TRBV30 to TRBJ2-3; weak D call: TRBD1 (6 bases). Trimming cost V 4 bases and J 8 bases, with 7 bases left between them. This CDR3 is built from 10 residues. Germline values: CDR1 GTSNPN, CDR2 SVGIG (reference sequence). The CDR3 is CAWMGATQYF. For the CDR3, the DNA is TGTGCCTGGATGGGGGCTACGCAGTATTTT.

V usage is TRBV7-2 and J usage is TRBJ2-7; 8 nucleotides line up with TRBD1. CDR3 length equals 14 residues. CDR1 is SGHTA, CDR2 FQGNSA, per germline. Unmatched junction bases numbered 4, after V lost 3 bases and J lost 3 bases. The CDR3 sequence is CASSLGQVGYEQYF. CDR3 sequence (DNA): TGTGCCAGCAGCTTGGGACAGGTAGGCTACGAGCAGTACTTC.

CDR3 nucleotides: TGTGCCAGCAGTAACCCATTACAAAGGACAGATACGCAGTATTTT. Protein product: CASSNPLQRTDTQYF. The chain is built from TRBV28 and TRBJ2-3; D remains ambiguous. Germline V gene data show CDR1 as MDHEN and CDR2 as SYDVKM. The CDR3 is made up of 15 amino acids. Trimming removed 5 bases at V and 3 bases at J, with 15 bases between.

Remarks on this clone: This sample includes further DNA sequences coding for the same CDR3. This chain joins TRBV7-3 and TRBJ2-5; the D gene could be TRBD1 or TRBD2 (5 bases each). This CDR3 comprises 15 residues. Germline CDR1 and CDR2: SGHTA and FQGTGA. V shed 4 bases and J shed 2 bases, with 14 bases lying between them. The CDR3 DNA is TGTGCCAGCAGCTCGTCCGGGACGGCACAAGAGACCCAGTACTTC. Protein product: CASSSSGTAQETQYF. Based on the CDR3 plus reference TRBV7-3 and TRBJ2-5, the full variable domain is GAGVSQTPSNKVTEKGKYVELRCDPISGHTALYWYRQSLGQGPEFLIYFQGTGAADDSGLPNDRFFAVRPEGSVSTLKIQRTERGDSAVYLCASSSSGTAQETQYFGPGTRLLVL.

CDR3 nucleotides: TGTGCCAGCAGGTCGGACCCGTTCAGCAATCAGCCCCAGCATTTT. Its translation: CASRSDPFSNQPQHF. The genes are TRBV7-2 and TRBJ1-5; D gene unclear. V lost 6 bases to trimming and J lost 1 base, with 13 bases between them. The CDR3 is 15 amino acids. Per the germline V gene, CDR1 is SGHTA and CDR2 is FQGNSA.

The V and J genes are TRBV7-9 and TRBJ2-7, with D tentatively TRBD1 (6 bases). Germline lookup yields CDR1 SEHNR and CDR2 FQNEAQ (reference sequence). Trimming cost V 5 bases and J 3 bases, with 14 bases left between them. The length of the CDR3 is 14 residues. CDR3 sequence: CASSGQDSIYEQYF. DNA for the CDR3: TGTGCCAGCAGCGGGCAGGACAGCATCTACGAGCAGTACTTC.

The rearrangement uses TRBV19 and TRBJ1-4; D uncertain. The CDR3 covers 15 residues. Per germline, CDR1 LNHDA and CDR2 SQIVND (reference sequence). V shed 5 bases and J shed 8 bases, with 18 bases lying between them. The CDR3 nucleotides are TGTGCCAGTAGTCCAGGCCGGGCCCGGGGAGAAAAACTGTTTTTT. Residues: CASSPGRARGEKLFF. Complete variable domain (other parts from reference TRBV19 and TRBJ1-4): DGGITQSPKYLFRKEGQNVTLSCEQNLNHDAMYWYRQDPGQGLRLIYYSQIVNDFQKGDIAEGYSVSREKKESFPLTVTSAQKNPTAFYLCASSPGRARGEKLFFGSGTQLSVL.

DNA for the CDR3: TGTGCCAGCAGGTACCCCGGGCAGCTCTTCTATGGCTACACCTTC. It specifies CASRYPGQLFYGYTF. V and J are TRBV28 and TRBJ1-2; D ambiguous. The germline CDR1 and CDR2 sequences are MDHEN and SYDVKM. The CDR3 is made up of 15 amino acids. V dropped 6 bases and J dropped 4 bases, with 18 bases sitting between them.

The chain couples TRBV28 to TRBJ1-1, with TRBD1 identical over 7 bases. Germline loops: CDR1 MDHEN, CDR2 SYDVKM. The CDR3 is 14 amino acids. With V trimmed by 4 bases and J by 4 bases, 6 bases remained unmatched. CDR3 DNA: TGTGCCAGCAGTTGGGTTCGACAGGGCACTGAAGCTTTCTTT. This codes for CASSWVRQGTEAFF.

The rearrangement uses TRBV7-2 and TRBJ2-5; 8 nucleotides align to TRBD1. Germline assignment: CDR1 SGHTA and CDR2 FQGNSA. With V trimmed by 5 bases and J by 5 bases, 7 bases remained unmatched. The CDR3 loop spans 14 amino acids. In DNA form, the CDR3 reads TGTGCCAGCAGCCAAAACAGGGGGTTGGAGACCCAGTACTTC. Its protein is CASSQNRGLETQYF.

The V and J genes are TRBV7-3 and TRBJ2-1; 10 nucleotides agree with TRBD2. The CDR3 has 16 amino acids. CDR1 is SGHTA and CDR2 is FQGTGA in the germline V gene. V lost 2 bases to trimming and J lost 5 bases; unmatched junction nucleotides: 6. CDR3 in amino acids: CASSLAGTSVNNEQFF. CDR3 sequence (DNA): TGTGCCAGCAGCTTAGCAGGGACTAGCGTAAACAATGAGCAGTTCTTC.

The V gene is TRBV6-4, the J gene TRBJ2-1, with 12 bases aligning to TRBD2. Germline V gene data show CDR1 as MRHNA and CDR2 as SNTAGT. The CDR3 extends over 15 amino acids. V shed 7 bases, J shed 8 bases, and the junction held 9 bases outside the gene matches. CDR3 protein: CASKPQLAGGDEQFF. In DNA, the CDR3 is TGTGCCAGCAAACCGCAGCTAGCGGGAGGGGATGAGCAGTTCTTC.

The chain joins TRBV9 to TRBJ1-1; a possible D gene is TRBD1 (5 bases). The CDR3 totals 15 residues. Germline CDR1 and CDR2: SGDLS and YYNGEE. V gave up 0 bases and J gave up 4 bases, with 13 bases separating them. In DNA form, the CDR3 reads TGTGCCAGCAGCGTAGAGCCACAGGAGGCCACTGAAGCTTTCTTT. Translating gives CASSVEPQEATEAFF.

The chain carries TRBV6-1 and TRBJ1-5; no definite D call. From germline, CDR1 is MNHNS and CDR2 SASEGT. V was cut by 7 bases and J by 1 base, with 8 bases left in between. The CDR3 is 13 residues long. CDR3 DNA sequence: TGTGCCAGCAAGCGGGAGAGCAATCAGCCCCAGCATTTT. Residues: CASKRESNQPQHF.

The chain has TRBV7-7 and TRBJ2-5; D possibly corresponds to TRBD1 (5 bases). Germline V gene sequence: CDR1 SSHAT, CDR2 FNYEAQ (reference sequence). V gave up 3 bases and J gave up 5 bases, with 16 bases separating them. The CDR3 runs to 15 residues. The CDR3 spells CASSFESGLWETQYF. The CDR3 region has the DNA TGTGCCAGCAGCTTCGAATCAGGGCTGTGGGAGACCCAGTACTTC.

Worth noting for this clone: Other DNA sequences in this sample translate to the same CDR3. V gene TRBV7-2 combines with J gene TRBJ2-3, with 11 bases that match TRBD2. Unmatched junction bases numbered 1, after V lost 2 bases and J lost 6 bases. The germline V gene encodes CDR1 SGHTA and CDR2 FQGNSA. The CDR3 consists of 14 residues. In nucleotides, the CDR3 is TGTGCCAGCAGCTTACGACTAGCGGGGGATACGCAGTATTTT. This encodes CASSLRLAGDTQYF. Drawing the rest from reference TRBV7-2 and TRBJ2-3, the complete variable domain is GAGVSQSPSNKVTEKGKDVELRCDPISGHTALYWYRQSLGQGLEFLIYFQGNSAPDKSGLPSDRFSAERTGGSVSTLTIQRTQQEDSAVYLCASSLRLAGDTQYFGPGTRLTVL.